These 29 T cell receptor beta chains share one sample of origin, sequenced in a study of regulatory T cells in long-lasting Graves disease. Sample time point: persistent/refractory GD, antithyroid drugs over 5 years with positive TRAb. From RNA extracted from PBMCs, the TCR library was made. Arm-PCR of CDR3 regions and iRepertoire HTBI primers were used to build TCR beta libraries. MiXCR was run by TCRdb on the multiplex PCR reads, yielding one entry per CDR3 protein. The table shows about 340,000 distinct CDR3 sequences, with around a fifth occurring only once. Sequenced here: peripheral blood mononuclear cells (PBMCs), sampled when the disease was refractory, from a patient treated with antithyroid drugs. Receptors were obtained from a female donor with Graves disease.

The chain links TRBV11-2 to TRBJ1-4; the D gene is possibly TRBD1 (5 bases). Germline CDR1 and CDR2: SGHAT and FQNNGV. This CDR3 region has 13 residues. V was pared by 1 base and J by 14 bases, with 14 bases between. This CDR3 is CASSLGTRGKLFF. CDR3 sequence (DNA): TGTGCCAGCAGCTTAGGGACAAGGGGTAAGCTGTTTTTT.

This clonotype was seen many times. CDR3 coding DNA: TGTGCCAGCTCACCAGATCCAGGGAACTATGGCTACACCTTC. It translates to CASSPDPGNYGYTF. The chain employs TRBV18 and TRBJ1-2; D may be TRBD1 (5 bases). V dropped 2 bases and J dropped 2 bases, with 9 bases sitting between them. This CDR3 has 14 residues. From germline, CDR1 is KGHSH and CDR2 LQKENI.

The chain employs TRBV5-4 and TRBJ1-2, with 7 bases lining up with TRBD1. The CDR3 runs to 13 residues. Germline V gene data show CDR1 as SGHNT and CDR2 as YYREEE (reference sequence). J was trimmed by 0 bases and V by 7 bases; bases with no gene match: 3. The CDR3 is CASGDSSNYGYTF. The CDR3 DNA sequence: TGTGCCAGCGGGGACAGTTCTAACTATGGCTACACCTTC.

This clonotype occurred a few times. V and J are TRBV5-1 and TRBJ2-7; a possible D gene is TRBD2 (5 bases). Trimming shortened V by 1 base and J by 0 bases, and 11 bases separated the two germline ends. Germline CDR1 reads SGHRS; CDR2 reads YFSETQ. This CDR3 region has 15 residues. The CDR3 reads CASSLRGDNSYEQYF. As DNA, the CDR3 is TGCGCCAGCAGCTTGCGGGGTGACAACTCCTACGAGCAGTACTTC.

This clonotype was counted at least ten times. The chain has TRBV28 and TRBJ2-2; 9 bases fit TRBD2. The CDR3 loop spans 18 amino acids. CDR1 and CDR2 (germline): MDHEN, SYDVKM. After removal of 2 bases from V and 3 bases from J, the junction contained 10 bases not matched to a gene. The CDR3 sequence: CASSLHSIAGGYTGELFF. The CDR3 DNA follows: TGTGCCAGCAGTTTACACTCCATCGCGGGAGGGTACACCGGGGAGCTGTTTTTT. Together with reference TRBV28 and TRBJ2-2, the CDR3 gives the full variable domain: DVKVTQSSRYLVKRTGEKVFLECVQDMDHENMFWYRQDPGLGLRLIYFSYDVKMKEKGDIPEGYSVSREKKERFSLILESASTNQTSMYLCASSLHSIAGGYTGELFFGEGSRLTVL.

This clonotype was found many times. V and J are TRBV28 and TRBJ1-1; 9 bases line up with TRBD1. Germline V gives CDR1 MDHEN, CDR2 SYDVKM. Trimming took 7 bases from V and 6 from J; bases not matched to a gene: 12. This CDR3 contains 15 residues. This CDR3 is CASNTRRTGVPEAFF. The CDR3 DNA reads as TGTGCCAGCAACACCCGGCGGACAGGGGTCCCTGAAGCTTTCTTT.

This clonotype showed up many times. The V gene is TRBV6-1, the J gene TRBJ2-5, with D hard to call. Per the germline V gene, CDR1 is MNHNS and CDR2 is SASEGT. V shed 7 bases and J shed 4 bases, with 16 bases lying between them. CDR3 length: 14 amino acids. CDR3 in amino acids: CASTPLGSGETQYF. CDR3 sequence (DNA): TGTGCCAGCACCCCACTCGGGTCAGGAGAGACCCAGTACTTC.

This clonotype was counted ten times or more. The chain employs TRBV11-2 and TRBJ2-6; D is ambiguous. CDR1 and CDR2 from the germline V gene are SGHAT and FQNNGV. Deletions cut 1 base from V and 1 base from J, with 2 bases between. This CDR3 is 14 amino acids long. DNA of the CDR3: TGTGCCAGCAGCTTAGCTTCTGGGGCCAACGTCCTGACTTTC. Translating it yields CASSLASGANVLTF.

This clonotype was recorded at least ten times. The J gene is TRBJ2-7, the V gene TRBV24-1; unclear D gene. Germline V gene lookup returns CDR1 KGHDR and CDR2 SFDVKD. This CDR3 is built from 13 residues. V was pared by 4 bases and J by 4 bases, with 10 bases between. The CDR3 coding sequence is TGTGCCACCAGTGACCCTCAAGTTTACGAGCAGTACTTC. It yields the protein CATSDPQVYEQYF.

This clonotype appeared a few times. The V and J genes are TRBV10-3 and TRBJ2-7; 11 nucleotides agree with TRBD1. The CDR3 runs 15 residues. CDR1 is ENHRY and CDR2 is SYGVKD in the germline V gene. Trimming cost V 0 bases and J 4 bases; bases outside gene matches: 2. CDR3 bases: TGTGCCATCAGTGAGTCCGGGACAGGGGGATACGAGCAGTACTTC. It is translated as CAISESGTGGYEQYF.

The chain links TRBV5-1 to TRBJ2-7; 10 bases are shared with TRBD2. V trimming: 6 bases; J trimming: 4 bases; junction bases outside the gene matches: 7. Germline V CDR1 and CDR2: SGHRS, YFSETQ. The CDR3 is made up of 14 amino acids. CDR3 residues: CASTLAGDRYEQYF. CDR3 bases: TGCGCCAGCACGCTAGCGGGAGACAGATACGAGCAGTACTTC.

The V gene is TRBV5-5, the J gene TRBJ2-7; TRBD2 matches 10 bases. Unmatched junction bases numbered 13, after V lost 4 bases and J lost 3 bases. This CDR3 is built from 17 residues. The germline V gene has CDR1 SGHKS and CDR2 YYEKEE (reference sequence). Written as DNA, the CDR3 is TGTGCCAGCAGCCCTACCCCTAGCGGGAGACCTCTCTACGAGCAGTACTTC. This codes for CASSPTPSGRPLYEQYF.

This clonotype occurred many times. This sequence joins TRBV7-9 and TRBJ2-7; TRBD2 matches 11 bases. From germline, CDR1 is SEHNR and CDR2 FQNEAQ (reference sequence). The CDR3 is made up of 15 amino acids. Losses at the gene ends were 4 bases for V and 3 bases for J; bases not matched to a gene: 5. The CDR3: CASSSTSGIVYEQYF. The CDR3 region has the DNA TGTGCCAGCAGCTCGACTAGCGGGATCGTCTACGAGCAGTACTTC.

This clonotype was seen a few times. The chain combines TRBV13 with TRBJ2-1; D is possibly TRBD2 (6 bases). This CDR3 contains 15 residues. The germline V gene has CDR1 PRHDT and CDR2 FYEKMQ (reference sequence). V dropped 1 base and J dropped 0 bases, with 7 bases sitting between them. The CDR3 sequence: CASSLEGLSYNEQFF. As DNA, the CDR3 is TGTGCCAGCAGCTTAGAGGGACTCTCCTACAATGAGCAGTTCTTC. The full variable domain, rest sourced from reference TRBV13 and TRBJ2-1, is AAGVIQSPRHLIKEKRETATLKCYPIPRHDTVYWYQQGPGQDPQFLISFYEKMQSDKGSIPDRFSAQQFSDYHSELNMSSLELGDSALYFCASSLEGLSYNEQFFGPGTRLTVL.

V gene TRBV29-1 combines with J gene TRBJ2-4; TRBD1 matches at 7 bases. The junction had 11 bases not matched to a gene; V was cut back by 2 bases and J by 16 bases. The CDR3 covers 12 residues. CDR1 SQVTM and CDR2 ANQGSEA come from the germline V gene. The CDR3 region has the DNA TGCAGCGTTGAAATGGGACAGAGCCAACTCTACTTC. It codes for CSVEMGQSQLYF. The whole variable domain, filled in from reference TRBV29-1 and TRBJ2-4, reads SAVISQKPSRDICQRGTSLTIQCQVDSQVTMMFWYRQQPGQSLTLIATANQGSEATYESGFVIDKFPISRPNLTFSTLTVSNMSPEDSSIYLCSVEMGQSQLYFGAGTRLSVL.

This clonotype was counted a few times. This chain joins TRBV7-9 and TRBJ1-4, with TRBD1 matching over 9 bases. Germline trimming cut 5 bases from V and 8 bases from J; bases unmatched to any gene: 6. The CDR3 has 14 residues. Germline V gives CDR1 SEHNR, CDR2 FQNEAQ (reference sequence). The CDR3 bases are TGTGCCAGCAGCGTGGGACAGGGCAGAGAAAAACTGTTTTTT. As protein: CASSVGQGREKLFF.

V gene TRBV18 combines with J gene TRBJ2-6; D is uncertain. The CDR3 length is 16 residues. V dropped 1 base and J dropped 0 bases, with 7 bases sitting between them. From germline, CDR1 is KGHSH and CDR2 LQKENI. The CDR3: CASSPRRISGANVLTF. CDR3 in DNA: TGTGCCAGCTCACCACGGCGGATCTCTGGGGCCAACGTCCTGACTTTC.

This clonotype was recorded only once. The CDR3 DNA is TGTGCCAGCAGCCCCGTAGCGGGAGTGCGGACCGGGGAGCTGTTTTTT. Its translation: CASSPVAGVRTGELFF. The rearrangement links TRBV7-2 to TRBJ2-2; TRBD2 matches at 9 bases. The V gene's germline CDR1 is SGHTA and CDR2 FQGNSA. This CDR3 region has 16 residues. Germline trimming cut 5 bases from V and 5 bases from J; bases unmatched to any gene: 9.

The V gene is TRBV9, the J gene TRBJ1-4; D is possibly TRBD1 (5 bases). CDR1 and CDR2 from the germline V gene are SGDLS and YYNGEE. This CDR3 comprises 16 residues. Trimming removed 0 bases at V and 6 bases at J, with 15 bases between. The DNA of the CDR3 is TGTGCCAGCAGCGTAGCGGGGGGACTCTTAGATGAAAAACTGTTTTTT. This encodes CASSVAGGLLDEKLFF.

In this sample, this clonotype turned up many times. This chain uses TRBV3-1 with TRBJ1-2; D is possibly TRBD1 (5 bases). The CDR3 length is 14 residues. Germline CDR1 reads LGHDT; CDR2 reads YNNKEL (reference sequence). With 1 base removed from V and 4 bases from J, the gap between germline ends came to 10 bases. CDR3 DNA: TGTGCCAGCAGCCAAGGAGGGGCCGCCTATGGCTACACCTTC. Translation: CASSQGGAAYGYTF.

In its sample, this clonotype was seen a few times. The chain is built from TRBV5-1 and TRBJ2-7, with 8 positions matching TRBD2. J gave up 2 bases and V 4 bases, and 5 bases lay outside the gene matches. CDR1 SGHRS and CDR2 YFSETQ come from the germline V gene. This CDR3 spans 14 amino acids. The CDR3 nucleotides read TGCGCCAGCAGCCATAGCGGGACGACCTACGAGCAGTACTTC. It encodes CASSHSGTTYEQYF. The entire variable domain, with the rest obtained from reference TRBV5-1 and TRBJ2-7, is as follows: KAGVTQTPRYLIKTRGQQVTLSCSPISGHRSVSWYQQTPGQGLQFLFEYFSETQRNKGNFPGRFSGRQFSNSRSEMNVSTLELGDSALYLCASSHSGTTYEQYFGPGTRLTVT.

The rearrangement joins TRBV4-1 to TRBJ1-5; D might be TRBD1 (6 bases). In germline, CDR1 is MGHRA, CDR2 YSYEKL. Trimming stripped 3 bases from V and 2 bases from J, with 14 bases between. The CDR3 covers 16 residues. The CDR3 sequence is CASSQRSGERNQPQHF. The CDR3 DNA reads TGCGCCAGCAGCCAGAGATCAGGGGAGCGCAATCAGCCCCAGCATTTT.

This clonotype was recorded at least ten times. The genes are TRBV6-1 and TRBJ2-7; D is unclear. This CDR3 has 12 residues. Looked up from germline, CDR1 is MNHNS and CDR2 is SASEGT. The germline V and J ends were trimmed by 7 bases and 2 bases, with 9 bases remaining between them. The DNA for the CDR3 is TGTGCCAGCACTAAGGGCGCCTACGAGCAGTACTTC. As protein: CASTKGAYEQYF.

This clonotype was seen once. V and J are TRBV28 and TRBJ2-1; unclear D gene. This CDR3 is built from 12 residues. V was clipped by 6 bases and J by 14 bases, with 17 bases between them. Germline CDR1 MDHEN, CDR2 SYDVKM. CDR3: CASRSPGVVEFF. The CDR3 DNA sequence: TGTGCCAGCAGATCGCCCGGCGTGGTGGAGTTCTTC.

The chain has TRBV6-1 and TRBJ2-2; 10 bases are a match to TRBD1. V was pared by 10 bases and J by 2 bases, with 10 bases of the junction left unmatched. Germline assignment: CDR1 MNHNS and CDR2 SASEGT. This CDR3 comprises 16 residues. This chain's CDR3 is CATTGGTGANTGELFF. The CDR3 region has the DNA TGTGCCACCACCGGAGGGACAGGGGCAAACACCGGGGAGCTGTTTTTT.

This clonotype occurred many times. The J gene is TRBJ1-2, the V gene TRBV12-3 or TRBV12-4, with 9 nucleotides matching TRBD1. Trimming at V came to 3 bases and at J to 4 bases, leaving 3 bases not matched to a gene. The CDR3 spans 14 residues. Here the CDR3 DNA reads TGTGCCAGCAGTTTCCGGGACAGGGCCTATGGCTACACCTTC. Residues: CASSFRDRAYGYTF.

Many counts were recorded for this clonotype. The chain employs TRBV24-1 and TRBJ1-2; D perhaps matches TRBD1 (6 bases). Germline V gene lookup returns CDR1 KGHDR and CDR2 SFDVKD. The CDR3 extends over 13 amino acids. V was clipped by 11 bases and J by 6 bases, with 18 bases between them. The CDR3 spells CARCCGQKDGYTF. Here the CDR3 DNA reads TGTGCCAGGTGCTGCGGACAGAAAGATGGCTACACCTTC.

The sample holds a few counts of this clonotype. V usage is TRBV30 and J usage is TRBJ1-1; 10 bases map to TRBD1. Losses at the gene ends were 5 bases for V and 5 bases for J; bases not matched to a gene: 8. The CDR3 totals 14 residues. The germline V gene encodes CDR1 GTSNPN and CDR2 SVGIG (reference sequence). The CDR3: CAWSRDRGGTEAFF. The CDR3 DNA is TGTGCCTGGTCCAGGGACAGGGGAGGAACTGAAGCTTTCTTT.

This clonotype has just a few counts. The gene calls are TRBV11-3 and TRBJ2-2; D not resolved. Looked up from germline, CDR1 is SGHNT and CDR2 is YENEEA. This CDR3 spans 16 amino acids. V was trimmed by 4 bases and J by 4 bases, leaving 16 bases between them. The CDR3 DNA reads TGTGCCAGCAGCTCCCCCCTCGTGGGAAGCACCGGGGAGCTGTTTTTT. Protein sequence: CASSSPLVGSTGELFF. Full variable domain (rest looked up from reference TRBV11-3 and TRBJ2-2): EAGVVQSPRYKIIEKKQPVAFWCNPISGHNTLYWYLQNLGQGPELLIRYENEEAVDDSQLPKDRFSAERLKGVDSTLKIQPAELGDSAVYLCASSSPLVGSTGELFFGEGSRLTVL.